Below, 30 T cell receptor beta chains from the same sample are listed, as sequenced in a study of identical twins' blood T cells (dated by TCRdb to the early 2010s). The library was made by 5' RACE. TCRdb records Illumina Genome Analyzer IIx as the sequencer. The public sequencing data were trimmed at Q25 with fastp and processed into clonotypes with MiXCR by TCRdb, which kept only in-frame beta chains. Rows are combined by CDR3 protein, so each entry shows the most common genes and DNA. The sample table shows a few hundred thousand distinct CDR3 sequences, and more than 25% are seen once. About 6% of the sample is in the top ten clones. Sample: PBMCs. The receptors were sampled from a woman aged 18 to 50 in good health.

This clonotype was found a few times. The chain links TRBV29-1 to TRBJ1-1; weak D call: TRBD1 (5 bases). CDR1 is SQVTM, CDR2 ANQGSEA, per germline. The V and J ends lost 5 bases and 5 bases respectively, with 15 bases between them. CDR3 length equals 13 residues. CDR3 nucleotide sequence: TGCAGCGTTCCAACCTCGGGGGGTACTGAAGCTTTCTTT. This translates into CSVPTSGGTEAFF.

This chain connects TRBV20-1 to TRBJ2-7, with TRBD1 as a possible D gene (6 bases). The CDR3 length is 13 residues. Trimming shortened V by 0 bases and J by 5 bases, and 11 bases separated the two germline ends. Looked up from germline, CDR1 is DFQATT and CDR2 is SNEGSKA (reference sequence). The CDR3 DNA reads TGCAGTGCTAGAGATCACAGGGTCCACGAGCAGTACTTC. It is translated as CSARDHRVHEQYF.

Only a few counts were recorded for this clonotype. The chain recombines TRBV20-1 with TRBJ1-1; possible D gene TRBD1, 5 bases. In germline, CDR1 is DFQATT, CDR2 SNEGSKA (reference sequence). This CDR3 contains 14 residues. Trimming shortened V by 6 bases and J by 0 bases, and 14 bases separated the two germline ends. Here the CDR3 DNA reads TGCAGTGCCTCGCGGGGCGGAGTGAACACTGAAGCTTTCTTT. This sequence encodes CSASRGGVNTEAFF.

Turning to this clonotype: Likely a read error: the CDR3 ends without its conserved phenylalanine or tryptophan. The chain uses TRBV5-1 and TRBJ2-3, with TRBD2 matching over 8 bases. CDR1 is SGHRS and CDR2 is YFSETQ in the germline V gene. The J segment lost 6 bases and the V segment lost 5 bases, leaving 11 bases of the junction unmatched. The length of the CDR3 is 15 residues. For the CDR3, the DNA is TGCGCCAGCAGGTCGTTGGGAGCGGGAGCTGATACGCAGTATCTT. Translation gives CASRSLGAGADTQYL.

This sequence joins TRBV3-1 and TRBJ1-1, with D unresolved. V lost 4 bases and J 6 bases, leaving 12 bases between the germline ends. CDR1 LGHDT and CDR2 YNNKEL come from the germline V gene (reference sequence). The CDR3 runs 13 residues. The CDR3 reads CASSRRSGSEAFF. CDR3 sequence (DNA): TGTGCCAGCAGCCGGAGGAGTGGGTCTGAAGCTTTCTTT. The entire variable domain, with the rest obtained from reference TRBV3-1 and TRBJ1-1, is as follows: DTAVSQTPKYLVTQMGNDKSIKCEQNLGHDTMYWYKQDSKKFLKIMFSYNNKELIINETVPNRFSPKSPDKAHLNLHINSLELGDSAVYFCASSRRSGSEAFFGQGTRLTVV.

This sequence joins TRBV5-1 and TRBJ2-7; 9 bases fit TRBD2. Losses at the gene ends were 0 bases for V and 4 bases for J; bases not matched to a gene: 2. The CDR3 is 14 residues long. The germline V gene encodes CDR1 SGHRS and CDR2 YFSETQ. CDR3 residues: CASSLDSGSYEQYF. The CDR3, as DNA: TGCGCCAGCAGCTTGGATAGCGGGAGTTACGAGCAGTACTTC.

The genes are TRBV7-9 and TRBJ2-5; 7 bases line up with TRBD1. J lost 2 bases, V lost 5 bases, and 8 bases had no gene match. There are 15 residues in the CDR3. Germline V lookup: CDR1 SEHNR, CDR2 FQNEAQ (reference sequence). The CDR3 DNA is TGTGCCAGCAGCCTCGGACAGGCGCGTCAAGAGACCCAGTACTTC. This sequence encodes CASSLGQARQETQYF.

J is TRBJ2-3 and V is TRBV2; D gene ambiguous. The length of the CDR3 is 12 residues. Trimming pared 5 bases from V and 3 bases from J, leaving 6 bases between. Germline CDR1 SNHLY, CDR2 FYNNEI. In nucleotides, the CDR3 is TGTGCCAGCAGTCAATGGACAGATACGCAGTATTTT. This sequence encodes CASSQWTDTQYF.

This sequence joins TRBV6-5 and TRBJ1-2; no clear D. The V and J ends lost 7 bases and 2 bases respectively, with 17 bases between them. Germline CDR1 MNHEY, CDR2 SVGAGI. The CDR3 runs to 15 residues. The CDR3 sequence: CASTAPGRMNYGYTF. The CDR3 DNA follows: TGTGCCAGCACCGCGCCCGGACGGATGAACTATGGCTACACCTTC.

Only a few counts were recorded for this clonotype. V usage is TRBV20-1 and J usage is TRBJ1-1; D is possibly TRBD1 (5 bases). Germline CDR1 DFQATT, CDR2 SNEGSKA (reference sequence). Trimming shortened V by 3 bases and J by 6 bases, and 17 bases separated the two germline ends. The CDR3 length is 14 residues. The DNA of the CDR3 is TGCAGTGCTAGTCAATACCAGGGAGCCCCTGAAGCTTTCTTT. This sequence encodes CSASQYQGAPEAFF.

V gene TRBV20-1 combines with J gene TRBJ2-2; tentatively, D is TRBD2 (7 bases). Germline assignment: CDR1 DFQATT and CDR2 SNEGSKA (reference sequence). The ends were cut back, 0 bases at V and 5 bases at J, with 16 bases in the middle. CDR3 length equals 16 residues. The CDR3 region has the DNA TGCAGTGCTAGAGATCGGAGGGGGGGATGGACCGGGGAGCTGTTTTTT. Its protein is CSARDRRGGWTGELFF.

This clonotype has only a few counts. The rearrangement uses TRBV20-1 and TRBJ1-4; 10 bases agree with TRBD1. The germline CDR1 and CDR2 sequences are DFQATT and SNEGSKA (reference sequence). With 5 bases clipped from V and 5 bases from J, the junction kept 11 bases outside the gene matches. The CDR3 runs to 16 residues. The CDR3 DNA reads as TGCAGTGCTCCGTCCCGGGACAGGGGTTGGAATGAAAAACTGTTTTTT. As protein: CSAPSRDRGWNEKLFF.

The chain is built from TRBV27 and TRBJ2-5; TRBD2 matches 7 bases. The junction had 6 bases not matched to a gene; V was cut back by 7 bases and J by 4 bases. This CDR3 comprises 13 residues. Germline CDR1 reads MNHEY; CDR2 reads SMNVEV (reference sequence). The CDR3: CASKVIAGETQYF. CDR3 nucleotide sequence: TGTGCCAGCAAGGTCATAGCGGGAGAGACCCAGTACTTC.

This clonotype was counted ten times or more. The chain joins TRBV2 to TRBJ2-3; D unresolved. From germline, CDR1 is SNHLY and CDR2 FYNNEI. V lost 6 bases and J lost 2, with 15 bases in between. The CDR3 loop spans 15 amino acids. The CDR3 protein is CASSKTEYDTDTQYF. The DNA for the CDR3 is TGTGCCAGCAGCAAAACAGAGTACGACACAGATACGCAGTATTTT.

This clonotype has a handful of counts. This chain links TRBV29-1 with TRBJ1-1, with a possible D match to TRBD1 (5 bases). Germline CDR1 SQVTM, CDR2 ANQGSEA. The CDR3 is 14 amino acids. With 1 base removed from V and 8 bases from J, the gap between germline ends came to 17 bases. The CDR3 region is CSVEGGLGTPEAFF. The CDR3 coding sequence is TGCAGCGTTGAAGGTGGTTTAGGGACGCCCGAAGCTTTCTTT.

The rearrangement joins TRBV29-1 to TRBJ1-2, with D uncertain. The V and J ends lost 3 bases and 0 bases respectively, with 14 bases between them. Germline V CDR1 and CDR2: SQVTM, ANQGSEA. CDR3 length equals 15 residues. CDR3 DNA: TGCAGCGTTGAGGCCCGTGTTCTCTCTAACTATGGCTACACCTTC. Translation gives CSVEARVLSNYGYTF.

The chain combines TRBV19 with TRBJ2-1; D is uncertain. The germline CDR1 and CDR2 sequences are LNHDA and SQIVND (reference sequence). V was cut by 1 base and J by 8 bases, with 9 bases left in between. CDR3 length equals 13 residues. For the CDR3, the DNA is TGTGCCAGTAGTATAGTAGGTGCCGATGAGCAGTTCTTC. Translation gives CASSIVGADEQFF.

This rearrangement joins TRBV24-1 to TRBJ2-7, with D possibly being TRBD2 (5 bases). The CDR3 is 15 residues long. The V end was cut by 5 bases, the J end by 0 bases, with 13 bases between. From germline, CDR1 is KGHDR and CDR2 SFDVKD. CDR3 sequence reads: CATSAMTGNSYEQYF. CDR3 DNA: TGTGCCACCAGTGCAATGACGGGGAACTCCTACGAGCAGTACTTC.

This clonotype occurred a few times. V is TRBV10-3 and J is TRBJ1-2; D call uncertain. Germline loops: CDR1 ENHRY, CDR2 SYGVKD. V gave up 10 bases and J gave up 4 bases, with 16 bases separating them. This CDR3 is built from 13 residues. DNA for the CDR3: TGTGCCACCACCCTGACTGAAACCTATGGCTACACCTTC. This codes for CATTLTETYGYTF.

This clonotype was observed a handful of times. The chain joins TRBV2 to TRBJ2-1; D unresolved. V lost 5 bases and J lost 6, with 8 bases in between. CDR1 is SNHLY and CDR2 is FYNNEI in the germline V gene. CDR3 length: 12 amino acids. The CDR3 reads CASSQAINEQFF. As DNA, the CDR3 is TGTGCCAGCAGTCAGGCGATCAATGAGCAGTTCTTC.

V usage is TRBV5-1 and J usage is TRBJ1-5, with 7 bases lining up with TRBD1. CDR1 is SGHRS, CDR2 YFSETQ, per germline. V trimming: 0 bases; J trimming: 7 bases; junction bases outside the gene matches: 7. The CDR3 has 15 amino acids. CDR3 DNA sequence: TGCGCCAGCAGCTTGGAGGGGGCGACACAGCAGCCCCAGCATTTT. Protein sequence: CASSLEGATQQPQHF.

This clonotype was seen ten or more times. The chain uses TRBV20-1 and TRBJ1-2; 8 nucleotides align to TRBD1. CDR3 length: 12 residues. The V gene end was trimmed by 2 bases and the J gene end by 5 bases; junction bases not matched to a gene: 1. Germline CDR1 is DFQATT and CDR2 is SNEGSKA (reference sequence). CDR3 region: CSARQGAYGYTF. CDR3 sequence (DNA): TGCAGTGCTAGACAGGGGGCGTATGGCTACACCTTC.

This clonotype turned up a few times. In DNA form, the CDR3 reads TGCAGCTCAAGTGGGGCGCCGGGGAACACTGAAGCTTTCTTT. Protein: CSSSGAPGNTEAFF. The V and J genes are TRBV29-1 and TRBJ1-1, with a possible D match to TRBD1 (5 bases). Germline lookup yields CDR1 SQVTM and CDR2 ANQGSEA. Trimming took off 8 bases at V and 1 base at J, with 17 bases between the two ends. The CDR3 has 14 amino acids.

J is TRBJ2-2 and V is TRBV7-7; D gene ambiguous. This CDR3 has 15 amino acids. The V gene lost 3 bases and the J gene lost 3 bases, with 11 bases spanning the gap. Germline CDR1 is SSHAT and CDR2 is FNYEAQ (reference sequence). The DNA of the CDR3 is TGTGCCAGCAGCTTGTTGTGGCCGTACACCGGGGAGCTGTTTTTT. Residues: CASSLLWPYTGELFF. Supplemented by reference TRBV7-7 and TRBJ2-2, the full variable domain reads GAGVSQSPRYKVTKRGQDVTLRCDPISSHATLYWYQQALGQGPEFLTYFNYEAQPDKSGLPSDRFSAERPEGSISTLTIQRTEQRDSAMYRCASSLLWPYTGELFFGEGSRLTVL.

Here the CDR3 DNA reads TGTGCCAGCAGCAAGGTGGAAAGCGGAGGCTACACCTTC. Protein: CASSKVESGGYTF. The rearrangement uses TRBV21-1 and TRBJ1-2. TRBV21-1 is noted as a pseudogene. The CDR3 has 13 amino acids.

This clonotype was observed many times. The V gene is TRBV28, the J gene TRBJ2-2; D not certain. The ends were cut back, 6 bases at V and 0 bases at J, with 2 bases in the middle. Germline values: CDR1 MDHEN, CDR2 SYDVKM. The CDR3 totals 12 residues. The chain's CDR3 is CASRTNTGELFF. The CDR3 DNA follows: TGTGCCAGCAGAACGAACACCGGGGAGCTGTTTTTT.

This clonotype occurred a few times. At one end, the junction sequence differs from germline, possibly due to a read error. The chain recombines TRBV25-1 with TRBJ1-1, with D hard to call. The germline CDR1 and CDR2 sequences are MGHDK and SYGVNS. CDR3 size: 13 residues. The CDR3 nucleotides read TGTGCCAGCAAATCGTTTCAGAACACTGAATCTTTCTTT. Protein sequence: CASKSFQNTESFF.

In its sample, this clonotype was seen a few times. CDR3 sequence reads: CSANRQPNTEAFF. The DNA for the CDR3 is TGCAGTGCTAACCGGCAACCGAACACTGAAGCTTTCTTT. The V gene is TRBV20-1, the J gene TRBJ1-1; no definite D call. Germline V lookup: CDR1 DFQATT, CDR2 SNEGSKA (reference sequence). V dropped 4 bases and J dropped 1 base, with 10 bases sitting between them. The length of the CDR3 is 13 residues.

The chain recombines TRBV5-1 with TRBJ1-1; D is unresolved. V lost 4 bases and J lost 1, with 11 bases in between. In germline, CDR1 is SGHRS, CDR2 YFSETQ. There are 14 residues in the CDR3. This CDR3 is CASSISSSNTEAFF. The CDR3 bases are TGCGCCAGCAGCATCTCCAGCTCGAACACTGAAGCTTTCTTT.

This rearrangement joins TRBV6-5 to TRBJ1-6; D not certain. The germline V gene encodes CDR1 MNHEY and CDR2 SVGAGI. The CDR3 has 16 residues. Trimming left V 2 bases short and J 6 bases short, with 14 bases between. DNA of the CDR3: TGTGCCAGCAGTTACAAGGGAGGAGGGCGTAATTCACCCCTCCACTTT. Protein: CASSYKGGGRNSPLHF.